The sequence of this TCR beta chain was determined in a study of blood T cells in healthy people across ages (dated by TCRdb to 2013 to 2016). Context from the whole study: In model experiments, roughly one uniquely barcoded TCR beta cDNA molecule per two T cells was captured by template switching. The study measured age-related changes in TCR beta repertoire diversity using deep sequencing normalized with unique cDNA molecular identifiers. Donors were grouped into four age groups: young (average roughly 15 years), middle-aged (39), aged (over 55) and long-lived (about 82). To avoid experimental bias, donors of different ages were distributed randomly across sequencing lanes. Using the same blood draw, the study looked at two additional independent replicas of 1 million unique cDNA reads for two donors, one aged 18 to 30 and the other aged 80 or older.

Results the study describes overall, beyond this receptor: Because donor CMV infection status was unknown, age-related changes in expanded clonotypes were potentially confounded. Observed TCR beta diversity per million T cells fell roughly linearly with age, and a significant reduction was already apparent by age about 38. Because profiling used bulk unsorted PBMCs, naive and antigen-experienced compartments could not be compared conclusively. The percentage of naive T cells measured by flow cytometry correlated strongly with observed TCR beta diversity. Total diversity estimates from one million sequenced T cells were considered lower bounds and underestimates. Compared with the aged group, more naive CD4+ T cells, fewer expanded clones and increased TCR diversity were shown by the long-lived group, suggesting age selection.

The V end gives up 6 bases and the J end 1 base, leaving 8 bases in the junction not matched to a gene. The CDR3 goes from the cysteine to the phenylalanine over 15 residues. The CDR3 DNA has 45 bases and is translated from base 1. Libraries were built with 5' RACE. The run used an Illumina HiSeq 2500. A second PCR of roughly 7 to 12 cycles was performed with a sample-barcoded 5' primer and a J-beta primer mix. A unique molecular identifier was introduced onto each TCR beta cDNA molecule by a template-switch 5' adaptor carrying 12 random nucleotides. Each sample yielded at least 3 million CDR3-containing paired-end reads. The Mint cDNA synthesis kit, primed by a TRBC-specific oligonucleotide, was used to synthesize first-strand cDNA from all RNA. All cDNA was treated with uracil-DNA glycosylase and then went through a first 18-cycle PCR with the universal primers M1SS and BC2_uni_R. The study's processing was this. Each sample was normalized by randomly selecting 1 million high-quality reads, each carrying a distinct molecular identifier. Reads with shared molecular identifiers were discarded instead of being binned into consensus sequences. CDR3 identification, clonotype clustering and error correction used MiTCR with a Q25 quality threshold and the strictest error-elimination algorithm. Lower-bound total TCR beta diversity was estimated with a nonparametric unseen species model using Euler transformation. TCRdb reprocessed the public reads (quality trimming at Q25 with fastp, clone calling with MiXCR) and kept in-frame beta chains. Rows matching on CDR3 protein sequence are summarized as one entry with the most common DNA and genes. Clone size and V and J calls follow TCRdb, not the original study. The sample records about 640,000 distinct CDR3 sequences, around 54% of which are singletons. The leading ten clones occupy 30% to 45% of the sample.

The donors were a few dozen Caucasian individuals from Russia, aged about 6 to 95 years, who were systemically healthy. Each donor gave approximately 10 milliliters of peripheral blood, collected into EDTA-treated Vacutainer tubes. Ficoll-Paque density-gradient centrifugation was used to isolate PBMCs, with at least 6 million per sample. Trizol reagent was used to extract total RNA from the PBMCs, yielding at least 5.5 micrograms per sample. The percentages of naive CD45RAhigh/CD27high T cells were determined by flow cytometry on a PBMC aliquot from every donor. A remark on this clonotype: No cognate antigen has been identified for it. No base-level quality is on record; no much larger clone is a single base apart.

Sequenced sample: blood. The chain is assembled from TRBV12-3 or TRBV12-4 and TRBJ2-5, with 7 junctional bases fitting TRBD1. This clonotype was sampled from a man in his sixties in good health. Here is the DNA: TGTGCCAGCAGGCTATCAACAGGGGTCCAAGAGACCCAGTACTTC. Its amino acids are CASRLSTGVQETQYF.